This TCR beta chain appears in the sequencing data of a study of cytomegalovirus exposure and HLA in healthy donors. CDR3 length: 14 amino acids. CDR1 and CDR2 from the germline V gene are LNHDA and SQIVND (reference sequence). V shed 7 bases and J 1 base; nucleotides not matched to a gene: 4. As to this clone: The target antigen is unknown.

Findings and limits, study-wide: That first-cohort TCR clusters tended to co-occur in the 95 to 150 validation repertoires was found in a later analysis.

TCRdb's table, derived via immunoSEQ multiplex PCR, lists solely in-frame clones and lacks some. The top ten hold around 3.4% of the sample, which has 130,000 to 150,000 clones, about 89% seen once. The sequencing input was PBMCs. The gene calls are TRBV19 and TRBJ2-1; 7 positions agree with TRBD2. The TCR sequence derives from a woman between 18 and 29 years old in good health and CMV-seropositive. Here the CDR3 reads CASTRGVSYNEQFF. For the CDR3, the DNA is TGTGCCAGTACTCGGGGGGTGTCCTACAATGAGCAGTTCTTC. Combining the CDR3 with reference TRBV19 and TRBJ2-1 gives the whole variable domain DGGITQSPKYLFRKEGQNVTLSCEQNLNHDAMYWYRQDPGQGLRLIYYSQIVNDFQKGDIAEGYSVSREKKESFPLTVTSAQKNPTAFYLCASTRGVSYNEQFFGPGTRLTVL.